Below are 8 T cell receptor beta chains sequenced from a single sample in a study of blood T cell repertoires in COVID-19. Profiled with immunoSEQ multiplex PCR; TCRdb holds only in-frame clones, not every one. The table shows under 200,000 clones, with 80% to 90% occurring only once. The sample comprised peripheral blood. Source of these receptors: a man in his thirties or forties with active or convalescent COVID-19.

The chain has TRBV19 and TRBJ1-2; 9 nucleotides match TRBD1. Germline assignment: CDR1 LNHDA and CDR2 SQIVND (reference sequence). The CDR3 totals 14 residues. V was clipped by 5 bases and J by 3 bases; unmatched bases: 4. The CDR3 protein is CASSWDREDYGYTF. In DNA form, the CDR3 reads TGTGCCAGTAGTTGGGACAGGGAGGACTATGGCTACACCTTC.

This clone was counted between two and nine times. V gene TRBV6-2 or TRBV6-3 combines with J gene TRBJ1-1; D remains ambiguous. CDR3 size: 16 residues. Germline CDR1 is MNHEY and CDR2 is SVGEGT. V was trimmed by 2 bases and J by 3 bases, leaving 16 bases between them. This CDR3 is CASSYRRRVADTEAFF. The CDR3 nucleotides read TGTGCCAGCAGTTACCGACGGAGGGTCGCGGACACTGAAGCTTTCTTT.

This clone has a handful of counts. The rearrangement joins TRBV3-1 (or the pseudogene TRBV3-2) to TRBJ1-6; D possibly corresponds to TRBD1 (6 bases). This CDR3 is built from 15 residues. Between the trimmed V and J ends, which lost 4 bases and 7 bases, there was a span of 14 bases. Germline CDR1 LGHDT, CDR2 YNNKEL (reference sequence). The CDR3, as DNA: TGTGCCAGCAGCCGAGGCGGACAGCCAAATTCACCCCTCCACTTT. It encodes CASSRGGQPNSPLHF.

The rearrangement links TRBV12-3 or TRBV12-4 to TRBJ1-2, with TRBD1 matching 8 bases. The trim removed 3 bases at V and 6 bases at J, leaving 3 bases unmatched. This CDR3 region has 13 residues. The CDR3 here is CASSFQGADGYTF. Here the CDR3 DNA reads TGTGCCAGCAGTTTCCAGGGGGCAGATGGCTACACCTTC.

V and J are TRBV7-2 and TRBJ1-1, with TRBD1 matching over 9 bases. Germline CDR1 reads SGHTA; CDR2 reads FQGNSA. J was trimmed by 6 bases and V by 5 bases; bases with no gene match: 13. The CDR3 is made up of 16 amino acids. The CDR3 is CASSESLTGGKSEAFF. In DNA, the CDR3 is TGTGCCAGCAGCGAATCCTTGACAGGGGGGAAATCTGAAGCTTTCTTT.

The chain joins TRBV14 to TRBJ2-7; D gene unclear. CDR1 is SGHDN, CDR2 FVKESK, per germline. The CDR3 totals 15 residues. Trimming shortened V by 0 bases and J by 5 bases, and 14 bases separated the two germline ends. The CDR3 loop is CASSQDPPPRNEQYF. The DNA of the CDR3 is TGTGCCAGCAGCCAAGATCCCCCCCCGAGGAACGAGCAGTACTTC. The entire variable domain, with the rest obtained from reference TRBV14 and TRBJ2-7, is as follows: EAGVTQFPSHSVIEKGQTVTLRCDPISGHDNLYWYRRVMGKEIKFLLHFVKESKQDESGMPNNRFLAERTGGTYSTLKVQPAELEDSGVYFCASSQDPPPRNEQYFGPGTRLTVT.

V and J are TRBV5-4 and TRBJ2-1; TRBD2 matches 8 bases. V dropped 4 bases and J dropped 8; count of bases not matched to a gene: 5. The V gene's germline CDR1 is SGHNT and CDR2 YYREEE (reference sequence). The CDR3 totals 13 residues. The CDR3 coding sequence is TGTGCCAGCAGCCCGGGACTAGGTGATGAGCAGTTCTTC. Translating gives CASSPGLGDEQFF.

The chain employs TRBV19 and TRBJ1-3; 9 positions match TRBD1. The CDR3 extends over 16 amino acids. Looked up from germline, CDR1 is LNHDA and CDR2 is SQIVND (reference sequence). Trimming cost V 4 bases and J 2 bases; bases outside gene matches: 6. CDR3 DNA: TGTGCCAGTAGTACCTCCGGGACAGGGCCTGGAAACACCATATATTTT. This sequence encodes CASSTSGTGPGNTIYF.